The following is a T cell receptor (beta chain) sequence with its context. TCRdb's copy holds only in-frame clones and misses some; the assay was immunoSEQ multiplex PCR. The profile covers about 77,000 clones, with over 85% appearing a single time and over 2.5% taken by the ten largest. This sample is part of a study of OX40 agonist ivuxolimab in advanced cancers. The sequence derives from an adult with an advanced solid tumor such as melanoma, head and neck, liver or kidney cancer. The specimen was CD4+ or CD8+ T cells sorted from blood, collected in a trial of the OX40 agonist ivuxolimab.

Written as DNA, the CDR3 is TGTGCCAGCAGCATGGAACTGCTGAACACTGAAGCTTTCTTT. Protein: CASSMELLNTEAFF. This sequence joins TRBV5-5 and TRBJ1-1; D is unresolved. The germline gives CDR1 SGHKS, CDR2 YYEKEE (reference sequence). The CDR3 has 14 residues. V lost 4 bases and J lost 0, with 10 bases in between.